This T cell receptor (beta chain) is drawn from a study of blood T cell repertoires in COVID-19. Study-level background: The United States, Italy and Spain supplied acute and convalescent COVID-19 samples.

Sequenced by immunoSEQ multiplex PCR; TCRdb stores in-frame clones only, minus some. The sample gives 250,000 to 350,000 clones, 90% of which show up once; nearly 7% is in the top ten. The CDR3 is 15 amino acids. Looked up from germline, CDR1 is MNHEY and CDR2 is SVGAGI. Trimming took 1 base from V and 5 from J, leaving 14 bases between them. This sequence joins TRBV6-5 and TRBJ2-5; D unclear. The TCR comes from a woman under 40 with COVID-19, enrolled during active disease. Sequencing was done on a sample of peripheral blood. Here the CDR3 reads CASSYLPARQETQYF. Here the CDR3 DNA reads TGTGCCAGCAGTTACTTACCAGCGCGCCAGGAGACCCAGTACTTC.